Following are 32 T cell receptor beta chains from one sample sequenced in a study of T cells in Graves' hyperthyroidism and ophthalmopathy. The source material, RNA transcripts, was used to amplify TCR beta CDR3 regions. Using the HTBI primer set, a first-round RT-PCR was run on the TCR CDR3. MiXCR was run by TCRdb on the multiplex PCR reads, yielding one entry per CDR3 protein. The sample holds hundreds of thousands of distinct CDR3 sequences, 11% to 15% seen once. The sequencing sample was made of blood. These TCRs come from a woman aged 25 to 39 with Graves' hyperthyroidism.

The chain uses TRBV12-3 or TRBV12-4 and TRBJ2-5; TRBD1 matches 7 bases. CDR3 length equals 14 residues. V lost 5 bases and J lost 9; bases outside the gene matches: 12. The CDR3 spells CASSARTGQSAQYF. The CDR3 DNA reads TGTGCCAGCAGTGCCAGGACAGGCCAAAGCGCCCAGTACTTC.

This chain uses TRBV4-1 with TRBJ1-1; D perhaps matches TRBD1 (5 bases). Per the germline V gene, CDR1 is MGHRA and CDR2 is YSYEKL. The CDR3 runs 15 residues. The V end lost 0 bases, the J end lost 5 bases, and 13 bases lay between the germline ends. CDR3: CASSQDEVRGTEAFF. CDR3 in DNA: TGCGCCAGCAGCCAAGATGAGGTACGGGGGACTGAAGCTTTCTTT.

There are a few counts of this clonotype. The rearrangement links TRBV24-1 to TRBJ2-1; possible D gene TRBD2, 5 bases. Germline lookup yields CDR1 KGHDR and CDR2 SFDVKD. V was cut by 9 bases and J by 0 bases, with 8 bases left in between. This CDR3 is 13 amino acids long. CDR3 DNA: TGTGCCACCCGAGGGAGCTCCTACAATGAGCAGTTCTTC. This encodes CATRGSSYNEQFF.

This clonotype was counted at least ten times. The rearrangement uses TRBV6-1 and TRBJ2-5; D call uncertain. Germline assignment: CDR1 MNHNS and CDR2 SASEGT. V was trimmed by 8 bases and J by 5 bases, leaving 9 bases between them. The length of the CDR3 is 11 residues. The CDR3 loop is CASPYRETQYF. The CDR3 coding sequence is TGTGCCAGCCCCTACCGGGAGACCCAGTACTTC.

This clonotype was recorded at least ten times. This chain links TRBV7-2 with TRBJ2-7; D is possibly TRBD2 (5 bases). CDR3 size: 16 residues. Germline loops: CDR1 SGHTA, CDR2 FQGNSA. V gave up 4 bases and J gave up 5 bases, with 21 bases separating them. CDR3 in DNA: TGTGCCAGCAGCTGGCCCCCTTGGGAGAAGTCCCACGAGCAGTACTTC. Protein sequence: CASSWPPWEKSHEQYF.

The J gene is TRBJ1-6, the V gene TRBV20-1; 7 bases line up with TRBD1. J was trimmed by 9 bases and V by 0 bases; bases with no gene match: 8. Germline V gene lookup returns CDR1 DFQATT and CDR2 SNEGSKA (reference sequence). The CDR3 runs to 15 residues. The chain's CDR3 is CSARDYGQGGSPLHF. The CDR3 nucleotides are TGCAGTGCTAGAGATTACGGGCAGGGGGGTTCACCCCTCCACTTT.

This clonotype was counted ten times or more. The chain links TRBV12-3 or TRBV12-4 to TRBJ2-3; 8 bases map to TRBD2. V was pared by 3 bases and J by 5 bases, with 4 bases of the junction left unmatched. The CDR3 contains 14 residues. CDR3 loop: CASSFGGAGDTQYF. CDR3 DNA: TGTGCCAGCAGTTTCGGGGGGGCGGGAGATACGCAGTATTTT.

This clonotype has a count of ten or more. The chain combines TRBV13 with TRBJ2-1; a possible D gene is TRBD2 (6 bases). Trimming took off 5 bases at V and 8 bases at J, with 19 bases between the two ends. Germline V lookup: CDR1 PRHDT, CDR2 FYEKMQ (reference sequence). This CDR3 region has 15 residues. CDR3 sequence reads: CASSLTPGSSDEQFF. Here the CDR3 DNA reads TGTGCCAGCAGCCTAACTCCCGGGAGCTCGGATGAGCAGTTCTTC. The full variable domain, rest sourced from reference TRBV13 and TRBJ2-1, is AAGVIQSPRHLIKEKRETATLKCYPIPRHDTVYWYQQGPGQDPQFLISFYEKMQSDKGSIPDRFSAQQFSDYHSELNMSSLELGDSALYFCASSLTPGSSDEQFFGPGTRLTVL.

This clonotype was recorded many times. The J gene is TRBJ2-3, the V gene TRBV29-1, with D perhaps assigned TRBD1 or TRBD2 (5 bases each). Germline CDR1 and CDR2: SQVTM and ANQGSEA. The CDR3 length is 14 residues. V lost 7 bases, J lost 5 bases, and 19 bases lay in between. DNA of the CDR3: TGCAGCGCCCGGGACGGCCCTCGATTAGATACGCAGTATTTT. Residues: CSARDGPRLDTQYF.

Only a few counts were recorded for this clonotype. The chain combines TRBV11-2 with TRBJ2-3, with 7 bases identical to TRBD2. There are 15 residues in the CDR3. With V trimmed by 3 bases and J by 1 base, 4 bases remained unmatched. Germline loops: CDR1 SGHAT, CDR2 FQNNGV. The CDR3 DNA follows: TGTGCCAGCAGCTTGCGGCGGGAGCGCACAGATACGCAGTATTTT. The encoded protein is CASSLRRERTDTQYF.

At least ten counts were recorded for this clonotype. The CDR3 DNA follows: TGTGCCAGCAGGGGGGACAGTGGGTCCTCTGAAGCTTTCTTT. Protein: CASRGDSGSSEAFF. The V and J genes are TRBV2 and TRBJ1-1, with 7 bases aligning to TRBD1. Germline values: CDR1 SNHLY, CDR2 FYNNEI. The CDR3 sequence is 14 residues long. Trimming cost V 6 bases and J 6 bases; bases outside gene matches: 10.

This clonotype came up once. CDR3 residues: CASSYTPGLAHPGELFF. CDR3 bases: TGCGCCAGCAGCTATACCCCGGGACTAGCCCATCCCGGGGAGCTGTTTTTT. The chain recombines TRBV5-1 with TRBJ2-2, with 9 bases lining up with TRBD2. With 3 bases clipped from V and 6 bases from J, the junction kept 12 bases outside the gene matches. The CDR3 runs to 17 residues. Germline CDR1 SGHRS, CDR2 YFSETQ.

This clonotype was seen only a few times. The V call is TRBV30, the J call TRBJ2-5, with TRBD1 matching 7 bases. This CDR3 contains 14 residues. Trimming took 1 base from V and 2 from J; bases not matched to a gene: 4. The germline gives CDR1 GTSNPN, CDR2 SVGIG (reference sequence). The CDR3 region has the DNA TGTGCCTGGAGTGGGGGGACAGTACAAGAGACCCAGTACTTC. It is translated as CAWSGGTVQETQYF.

This clonotype was seen at least ten times. The chain employs TRBV27 and TRBJ2-1, with TRBD2 matching over 8 bases. Per the germline V gene, CDR1 is MNHEY and CDR2 is SMNVEV (reference sequence). V gave up 6 bases and J gave up 8 bases; unmatched junction bases: 15. The CDR3 consists of 16 residues. The CDR3 region is CASRPSTGTRLHEQFF. CDR3 DNA sequence: TGTGCCAGCAGACCTTCAACCGGGACTAGGCTGCATGAGCAGTTCTTC.

This clonotype was observed once. V usage is TRBV9 and J usage is TRBJ1-6; 9 bases line up with TRBD1. The CDR3 has 15 residues. The J segment lost 8 bases and the V segment lost 3 bases, leaving 6 bases of the junction unmatched. The germline gives CDR1 SGDLS, CDR2 YYNGEE. In DNA form, the CDR3 reads TGTGCCAGCAGCGAACGGACAGGGGTAGATTCACCCCTCCACTTT. Translation gives CASSERTGVDSPLHF.

The sample holds many counts of this clonotype. The J gene is TRBJ1-5, the V gene TRBV7-2; 7 nucleotides agree with TRBD1. The CDR3 is made up of 15 amino acids. Trimming cost V 1 base and J 7 bases; bases outside gene matches: 7. Germline V gene data show CDR1 as SGHTA and CDR2 as FQGNSA. This chain's CDR3 is CASSLGEGASQPQHF. Here the CDR3 DNA reads TGTGCCAGCAGCTTAGGCGAGGGGGCTAGCCAGCCCCAGCATTTT.

This clonotype was observed a few times. The chain carries TRBV18 and TRBJ2-1; D is possibly TRBD2 (6 bases). CDR1 and CDR2 (germline): KGHSH, LQKENI. The CDR3 loop spans 16 amino acids. V lost 3 bases to trimming and J lost 6 bases, with 18 bases between them. The CDR3 region is CASSPSIRELTNEQFF. The DNA for the CDR3 is TGTGCCAGCTCACCCTCTATCCGGGAGCTAACCAATGAGCAGTTCTTC. The whole variable domain, remainder taken from reference TRBV18 and TRBJ2-1, is NAGVMQNPRHLVRRRGQEARLRCSPMKGHSHVYWYRQLPEEGLKFMVYLQKENIIDESGMPKERFSAEFPKEGPSILRIQQVVRGDSAAYFCASSPSIRELTNEQFFGPGTRLTVL.

This clonotype was observed a few times. J is TRBJ2-3 and V is TRBV9, with 7 bases that match TRBD1. This CDR3 has 15 residues. Losses at the gene ends were 3 bases for V and 1 base for J; bases not matched to a gene: 5. Germline lookup yields CDR1 SGDLS and CDR2 YYNGEE. The CDR3 spells CASSARQGRTDTQYF. CDR3 nucleotide sequence: TGTGCCAGCAGCGCAAGACAGGGCCGCACAGATACGCAGTATTTT.

J is TRBJ1-4 and V is TRBV20-1, with TRBD1 as a possible D gene (5 bases). Trimming removed 5 bases from V and 8 bases from J, with 33 bases in between. The CDR3 is 19 amino acids. Looked up from germline, CDR1 is DFQATT and CDR2 is SNEGSKA (reference sequence). CDR3 in amino acids: CSAPGRARSRRWDVEKLFF. In nucleotides, the CDR3 is TGCAGTGCTCCTGGTCGCGCTAGGAGCCGGAGGTGGGACGTCGAAAAACTGTTTTTT.

This clonotype was recorded many times. The J gene is TRBJ2-6, the V gene TRBV2; D might be TRBD1 or TRBD2, each matching 6 bases. The ends were cut back, 10 bases at V and 2 bases at J, with 9 bases in the middle. The CDR3 has 13 amino acids. From germline, CDR1 is SNHLY and CDR2 FYNNEI. The CDR3 nucleotides are TGTGCCACCCGGGGGCCTGGGGCCAACGTCCTGACTTTC. Protein: CATRGPGANVLTF. Using reference TRBV2 and TRBJ2-6 for the parts outside the CDR3, the full variable domain is EPEVTQTPSHQVTQMGQEVILRCVPISNHLYFYWYRQILGQKVEFLVSFYNNEISEKSEIFDDQFSVERPDGSNFTLKIRSTKLEDSAMYFCATRGPGANVLTFGAGSRLTVL.

This chain joins TRBV29-1 and TRBJ1-6; D is unresolved. CDR3 length: 12 residues. V lost 4 bases and J lost 7, with 8 bases in between. Germline values: CDR1 SQVTM, CDR2 ANQGSEA. CDR3 protein: CSVVDENSPLHF. As DNA, the CDR3 is TGCAGCGTTGTGGACGAGAATTCACCCCTCCACTTT.

This clonotype showed up many times. The chain joins TRBV6-1 to TRBJ2-1; 7 nucleotides match TRBD2. This CDR3 has 14 residues. CDR1 is MNHNS and CDR2 is SASEGT in the germline V gene. V trimming: 6 bases; J trimming: 10 bases; junction bases outside the gene matches: 12. CDR3 nucleotides: TGTGCCAGCAGCGGGCCTTCAGGGAGGGGAGAGCAGTTCTTC. Translating it yields CASSGPSGRGEQFF.

This clonotype was seen just once. Possible read error: a much larger clone is one base away. V and J are TRBV20-1 and TRBJ2-5; 12 nucleotides match TRBD2. Germline V CDR1 and CDR2: DFQATT, SNEGSKA (reference sequence). This CDR3 contains 18 residues. CDR3 DNA: TGCAGTGCTAGGCTCGGTCTAGCGGGAGGGCCGGGACAAGAGACCCAGCACTTC. As protein: CSARLGLAGGPGQETQHF.

This clonotype was seen at least ten times. CDR3 sequence: CASSELGDEEKLFF. The CDR3 DNA is TGTGCCAGCAGCGAACTAGGGGATGAAGAAAAACTGTTTTTT. The chain combines TRBV9 with TRBJ1-4, with D maybe TRBD1 (5 bases). Trimming stripped 3 bases from V and 8 bases from J, with 14 bases between. Germline CDR1 reads SGDLS; CDR2 reads YYNGEE. The CDR3 has 14 residues.

This chain links TRBV7-2 with TRBJ2-3; 12 nucleotides agree with TRBD2. Trimming cost V 3 bases and J 2 bases; bases outside gene matches: 9. This CDR3 contains 18 residues. CDR1 and CDR2 from the germline V gene are SGHTA and FQGNSA. CDR3 nucleotides: TGTGCCAGCAGCTTCACGAACGGACTAGCGGGGCACACAGATACGCAGTATTTT. This gives the protein CASSFTNGLAGHTDTQYF.

This clonotype was seen repeatedly, ten times or more. This chain connects TRBV12-3 or TRBV12-4 to TRBJ1-2; possibly TRBD1 for D (6 bases). Trimming took 10 bases from V and 4 from J, leaving 16 bases between them. CDR3 size: 13 residues. The CDR3 coding sequence is TGTGCCATTCCAGGGGTAGCGAGCTATGGCTACACCTTC. Its translation is CAIPGVASYGYTF.

This chain joins TRBV6-2 or TRBV6-3 and TRBJ2-1; D may be TRBD1 (5 bases). Trimming cost V 11 bases and J 6 bases, with 23 bases left between them. The germline gives CDR1 MNHEY, CDR2 SVGEGT. This CDR3 has 15 residues. The chain's CDR3 is CALSPTLKGINEQFF. Written as DNA, the CDR3 is TGTGCCTTGTCCCCCACCCTCAAGGGGATCAATGAGCAGTTCTTC.

This clonotype came up a few times. V usage is TRBV6-9 and J usage is TRBJ2-4; D may be TRBD2 (6 bases). Germline V lookup: CDR1 MNHGY, CDR2 SVAAGI. CDR3 length: 18 residues. Trimming removed 1 base from V and 1 base from J, with 17 bases in between. The CDR3 nucleotides are TGTGCCAGCAGTTATTTGGCGGGAAAAAGTGGGGCCAAAAACATTCAGTACTTC. Residues: CASSYLAGKSGAKNIQYF.

V gene TRBV20-1 combines with J gene TRBJ1-5; the match to TRBD1 covers 10 bases. Trimming at V came to 3 bases and at J to 8 bases, leaving 10 bases not matched to a gene. Germline CDR1 is DFQATT and CDR2 is SNEGSKA (reference sequence). This CDR3 is 15 amino acids long. The CDR3 nucleotides are TGCAGTGCTAGCCCCGGGACAGGGGTGATCAAGCCCCAGCATTTT. Its translation is CSASPGTGVIKPQHF.

This clonotype showed up many times. The chain recombines TRBV11-2 with TRBJ2-7; the D gene is possibly TRBD1 (6 bases). The CDR3 sequence is 14 residues long. V dropped 2 bases and J dropped 6 bases, with 14 bases sitting between them. CDR1 and CDR2 (germline): SGHAT, FQNNGV. The DNA of the CDR3 is TGTGCCAGCAGCTTATCCAGGGGTGGTGCCGAGCAGTACTTC. The encoded protein is CASSLSRGGAEQYF.

In regard to this clonotype: A read error may be the cause here, since a much bigger clone is one base away. J is TRBJ1-2 and V is TRBV28, with TRBD1 identical over 9 bases. The CDR3 extends over 14 amino acids. Germline V CDR1 and CDR2: MDHEN, SYDVKM. The CDR3 coding sequence is TGTGCCGGCAGTCTCCGGGACAGGGCTGGGGGCTACACCTTC. Residues: CAGSLRDRAGGYTF.

This clonotype was seen only a few times. The V call is TRBV20-1, the J call TRBJ1-2, with D possibly matching TRBD1 (5 bases). The CDR3 is 14 amino acids. Germline V gene data show CDR1 as DFQATT and CDR2 as SNEGSKA (reference sequence). The germline V and J ends were trimmed by 0 bases and 8 bases, with 16 bases remaining between them. The CDR3 nucleotides read TGCAGTGCTAGAGATTATCTCGGGACGGGGGGCTACACCTTC. Its translation is CSARDYLGTGGYTF.